These 26 T cell receptor beta chains share one sample of origin, sequenced in a study of OX40 agonist ivuxolimab in advanced cancers. TCRdb's table, derived via immunoSEQ multiplex PCR, lists solely in-frame clones and lacks some. In the table there are tens of thousands of clones, about 84% of which are singletons. The material was CD4+ or CD8+ T cells sorted from blood, obtained in a trial of the OX40 agonist ivuxolimab. All receptors come from an adult with an advanced solid tumor such as melanoma, head and neck, liver or kidney cancer.

The chain uses TRBV28 and TRBJ2-5; 12 bases are a match to TRBD1. Trimming cost V 7 bases and J 5 bases; bases outside gene matches: 11. The CDR3 consists of 16 residues. Germline V gene sequence: CDR1 MDHEN, CDR2 SYDVKM. The CDR3 sequence is CASTPAGTGGEETQYF. In nucleotides, the CDR3 is TGTGCCAGCACCCCGGCCGGGACAGGGGGCGAGGAGACCCAGTACTTC.

This chain connects TRBV28 to TRBJ1-3; possible D gene TRBD1, 5 bases. The germline V and J ends were trimmed by 9 bases and 4 bases, with 16 bases remaining between them. CDR3 size: 14 residues. Germline loops: CDR1 MDHEN, CDR2 SYDVKM. CDR3 region: CASNDGRGGNTIYF. The DNA of the CDR3 is TGTGCCAGTAACGACGGTAGGGGCGGAAACACCATATATTTT.

This clone was found once. The chain joins TRBV28 to TRBJ2-2, with a weak D call TRBD2 (6 bases). Trimming pared 5 bases from V and 5 bases from J, leaving 12 bases between. CDR1 and CDR2 from the germline V gene are MDHEN and SYDVKM. This CDR3 region has 14 residues. CDR3 residues: CASSPGSGTGELFF. The CDR3 bases are TGTGCCAGCAGTCCTGGAAGCGGGACCGGGGAGCTGTTTTTT. Complete variable domain (other parts from reference TRBV28 and TRBJ2-2): DVKVTQSSRYLVKRTGEKVFLECVQDMDHENMFWYRQDPGLGLRLIYFSYDVKMKEKGDIPEGYSVSREKKERFSLILESASTNQTSMYLCASSPGSGTGELFFGEGSRLTVL.

The chain uses TRBV6-4 and TRBJ2-1, with D perhaps TRBD1 (6 bases). V lost 3 bases to trimming and J lost 8 bases, with 14 bases between them. Per germline, CDR1 MRHNA and CDR2 SNTAGT. The CDR3 loop spans 14 amino acids. CDR3 bases: TGTGCCAGCAGTGAGGGGGCAGGCCGCCATGAGCAGTTCTTC. Its protein is CASSEGAGRHEQFF.

This clone was counted only a few times. CDR3 protein: CASSRRGGTNEKLFF. The CDR3 nucleotides are TGTGCCAGCAGCCGCAGGGGGGGAACTAATGAAAAACTGTTTTTT. The chain joins TRBV7-6 to TRBJ1-4; 7 bases align to TRBD1. This CDR3 region has 15 residues. J lost 1 base, V lost 5 bases, and 4 bases had no gene match. The germline V gene has CDR1 SGHVS and CDR2 FNYEAQ.

The chain has TRBV19 and TRBJ1-5; D ambiguous. V lost 3 bases, J lost 0 bases, and 9 bases lay in between. CDR1 LNHDA and CDR2 SQIVND come from the germline V gene (reference sequence). The CDR3 extends over 15 amino acids. CDR3 sequence: CASSMRPHSNQPQHF. As DNA, the CDR3 is TGTGCCAGTAGTATGCGCCCACATAGCAATCAGCCCCAGCATTTT.

The chain joins TRBV6-6 to TRBJ2-6, with D uncertain. CDR1 and CDR2 (germline): MNHNY, SVGAGI (reference sequence). V was pared by 0 bases and J by 4 bases, with 4 bases between. The CDR3 has 14 amino acids. This CDR3 reads CASSYSMGANVLTF. The CDR3 region has the DNA TGTGCCAGCAGTTACTCGATGGGGGCCAACGTCCTGACTTTC.

Turning to this clone: Different DNA sequences within this sample yield the same CDR3. V and J are TRBV7-6 and TRBJ2-3; D is unresolved. Trimming stripped 0 bases from V and 0 bases from J, with 10 bases between. Germline V CDR1 and CDR2: SGHVS, FNYEAQ. CDR3 length: 16 amino acids. The CDR3 is CASSLATLSSTDTQYF. CDR3 nucleotides: TGTGCCAGCAGCTTAGCCACGTTATCCAGCACAGATACGCAGTATTTT.

The table lists this clone with a count of one. V and J are TRBV6-1 and TRBJ1-5; TRBD1 matches at 9 bases. The CDR3 covers 15 residues. The ends lost 5 bases at V and 1 base at J; junction bases unmatched: 3. The germline gives CDR1 MNHNS, CDR2 SASEGT. CDR3 bases: TGTGCCAGCAGTTCCGACAGGGGGAGCAATCAGCCCCAGCATTTT. It encodes CASSSDRGSNQPQHF.

The V call is TRBV2, the J call TRBJ2-1; no firm D call. Germline V gene sequence: CDR1 SNHLY, CDR2 FYNNEI. The CDR3 extends over 12 amino acids. V was trimmed by 7 bases and J by 7 bases, leaving 11 bases between them. The CDR3 is CASMYAGNEQFF. In DNA, the CDR3 is TGTGCCAGCATGTACGCTGGGAATGAGCAGTTCTTC.

The V and J genes are TRBV19 and TRBJ2-5, with D possibly TRBD2 on 7 matching bases. CDR1 and CDR2 from the germline V gene are LNHDA and SQIVND (reference sequence). The CDR3 extends over 18 amino acids. V gave up 6 bases and J gave up 3 bases, with 26 bases separating them. The CDR3 sequence: CASSPLGGVSRYKETQYF. As DNA, the CDR3 is TGTGCCAGTAGCCCCCTAGGGGGGGTATCCCGATACAAAGAGACCCAGTACTTC.

This clone was detected a few times. The chain joins TRBV27 to TRBJ2-2; D call uncertain. Germline V CDR1 and CDR2: MNHEY, SMNVEV (reference sequence). V lost 2 bases and J lost 4, with 11 bases in between. This CDR3 is 15 amino acids long. The CDR3: CASSLRAGTTGELFF. The CDR3 DNA reads as TGTGCCAGCAGTTTAAGGGCAGGCACCACCGGGGAGCTGTTTTTT.

The rearrangement joins TRBV4-2 to TRBJ1-1; TRBD1 is a possible D gene (5 bases). V was clipped by 1 base and J by 3 bases, with 9 bases between them. Germline lookup yields CDR1 LGHNA and CDR2 YNFKEQ. The CDR3 has 14 amino acids. CDR3 sequence reads: CASSQVRGDTEAFF. CDR3 coding DNA: TGTGCCAGCAGCCAAGTGCGAGGGGACACTGAAGCTTTCTTT.

This chain joins TRBV19 and TRBJ2-2; 7 positions match TRBD1. The length of the CDR3 is 14 residues. Trimming cost V 4 bases and J 6 bases; bases outside gene matches: 5. The germline CDR1 and CDR2 sequences are LNHDA and SQIVND (reference sequence). The CDR3 bases are TGTGCCAGTAGTACTACAGGGGATTCCGGGGAGCTGTTTTTT. Translating it yields CASSTTGDSGELFF.

The V gene is TRBV5-1, the J gene TRBJ2-3, with D perhaps being TRBD1 or TRBD2 (6 bases each). Germline-derived CDR1 and CDR2 are SGHRS and YFSETQ. The ends were cut back, 3 bases at V and 2 bases at J, with 16 bases in the middle. The CDR3 extends over 16 amino acids. CDR3 DNA sequence: TGCGCCAGCAGCTCATCCCCCAGGGGACTCACAGATACGCAGTATTTT. This codes for CASSSSPRGLTDTQYF.

This rearrangement joins TRBV7-9 to TRBJ1-4; tentative D call: TRBD1 (5 bases). Germline CDR1 and CDR2: SEHNR and FQNEAQ (reference sequence). Trimming took 11 bases from V and 0 from J, leaving 10 bases between them. The CDR3 has 13 residues. CDR3 loop: CAGSRATNEKLFF. The CDR3 region has the DNA TGTGCCGGATCCAGGGCAACTAATGAAAAACTGTTTTTT.

The chain combines TRBV6-5 with TRBJ1-4; a weak D match, TRBD1 (6 bases). V dropped 7 bases and J dropped 0 bases, with 9 bases sitting between them. The germline V gene has CDR1 MNHEY and CDR2 SVGAGI. This CDR3 is built from 14 residues. This chain's CDR3 is CASTRTATNEKLFF. The CDR3 coding sequence is TGTGCCAGCACCAGGACAGCAACTAATGAAAAACTGTTTTTT.

J is TRBJ2-2 and V is TRBV19, with 7 bases that match TRBD1. From germline, CDR1 is LNHDA and CDR2 SQIVND (reference sequence). V gave up 3 bases and J gave up 7 bases; unmatched junction bases: 8. CDR3 length equals 15 residues. CDR3 sequence reads: CASSILTGVGGELFF. CDR3 in DNA: TGTGCCAGTAGTATCCTAACAGGGGTCGGCGGGGAGCTGTTTTTT.

This sequence joins TRBV4-1 and TRBJ2-2, with 8 bases aligning to TRBD1. Germline V CDR1 and CDR2: MGHRA, YSYEKL. CDR3 length: 16 amino acids. V was clipped by 3 bases and J by 2 bases; unmatched bases: 5. The CDR3 nucleotides read TGCGCCAGCAGCCATACCGGGACAGGTAACACCGGGGAGCTGTTTTTT. Protein sequence: CASSHTGTGNTGELFF.

The chain recombines TRBV20-1 with TRBJ2-1; D gene uncertain. Germline lookup yields CDR1 DFQATT and CDR2 SNEGSKA (reference sequence). The CDR3 extends over 11 amino acids. V lost 6 bases to trimming and J lost 6 bases, with 9 bases between them. DNA for the CDR3: TGCAGTGCCCCGCCTCGCAATGAGCAGTTCTTC. It is translated as CSAPPRNEQFF.

V and J are TRBV2 and TRBJ1-1; D gene ambiguous. Germline-derived CDR1 and CDR2 are SNHLY and FYNNEI. V shed 7 bases and J shed 3 bases, with 12 bases lying between them. The CDR3 covers 13 residues. The chain's CDR3 is CASTPPVYTEAFF. The CDR3 DNA follows: TGTGCCAGCACCCCCCCGGTTTACACTGAAGCTTTCTTT.

The chain has TRBV5-1 and TRBJ1-2; D is undetermined. The CDR3 sequence is 14 residues long. Trimming took 3 bases from V and 2 from J, leaving 11 bases between them. Per the germline V gene, CDR1 is SGHRS and CDR2 is YFSETQ. CDR3 in DNA: TGCGCCAGCAGCTGGGGAGACCCCAACTATGGCTACACCTTC. As protein: CASSWGDPNYGYTF.

This clone was recorded a few times. This chain connects TRBV5-1 to TRBJ2-1; TRBD2 agrees at 12 bases. J gave up 8 bases and V 0 bases, and 6 bases lay outside the gene matches. Germline-derived CDR1 and CDR2 are SGHRS and YFSETQ. The CDR3 loop spans 16 amino acids. CDR3 loop: CASSLGLAGEVDEQFF. CDR3 sequence (DNA): TGCGCCAGCAGCTTGGGACTAGCGGGAGAAGTTGATGAGCAGTTCTTC.

This chain joins TRBV19 and TRBJ1-2, with D hard to call. This CDR3 region has 15 residues. Germline CDR1 and CDR2: LNHDA and SQIVND (reference sequence). Trimming pared 6 bases from V and 2 bases from J, leaving 16 bases between. CDR3 sequence: CASRADRSFNYGYTF. CDR3 nucleotide sequence: TGTGCCAGTAGGGCCGACCGGTCTTTCAACTATGGCTACACCTTC.

The rearrangement links TRBV28 to TRBJ2-7, with D hard to call. The ends were cut back, 6 bases at V and 3 bases at J, with 6 bases in the middle. This CDR3 region has 11 residues. Germline CDR1 is MDHEN and CDR2 is SYDVKM. Written as DNA, the CDR3 is TGTGCCAGCAGCGACCTCTACGAGCAGTACGTC. It yields the protein CASSDLYEQYV.

The chain employs TRBV6-4 and TRBJ2-3, with 8 bases matching TRBD2. The CDR3 is 14 residues long. V was pared by 8 bases and J by 1 base, with 5 bases of the junction left unmatched. Germline V gene lookup returns CDR1 MRHNA and CDR2 SNTAGT. The CDR3 here is CASSVRGGTDTQYF. In DNA, the CDR3 is TGTGCCAGCTCGGTGCGGGGGGGCACAGATACGCAGTATTTT.